The 14 T cell receptor beta chains presented below share a single source sample, sequenced in a study of blood T cell repertoires in COVID-19. Clones were read by immunoSEQ multiplex PCR, and TCRdb kept only the in-frame ones, dropping some. The sample consists of approximately 150,000 clones, roughly 89% of them appearing once. The sequenced sample was peripheral blood. The source of these receptors is a human donor in a cohort sampled during active COVID-19.

The chain has TRBV28 and TRBJ2-5, with a weak D call TRBD2 (6 bases). Trimming cost V 2 bases and J 2 bases, with 9 bases left between them. This CDR3 is 14 amino acids long. Germline CDR1 is MDHEN and CDR2 is SYDVKM. Here the CDR3 DNA reads TGTGCCAGCAGTTTAGCGGGACTTCAAGAGACCCAGTACTTC. Translating it yields CASSLAGLQETQYF. Full variable domain (rest looked up from reference TRBV28 and TRBJ2-5): DVKVTQSSRYLVKRTGEKVFLECVQDMDHENMFWYRQDPGLGLRLIYFSYDVKMKEKGDIPEGYSVSREKKERFSLILESASTNQTSMYLCASSLAGLQETQYFGPGTRLLVL.

V usage is TRBV7-3 and J usage is TRBJ2-4; TRBD2 aligns across 7 bases. The V gene end was trimmed by 2 bases and the J gene end by 4 bases; junction bases not matched to a gene: 5. The CDR3 sequence is 15 residues long. Per germline, CDR1 SGHTA and CDR2 FQGTGA. Here the CDR3 DNA reads TGTGCCAGCAGCTTATTCATAGCGGGTAAAAACATTCAGTACTTC. Its protein product is CASSLFIAGKNIQYF.

The V gene is TRBV14, the J gene TRBJ1-1; D unresolved. Between the trimmed V and J ends, which lost 2 bases and 12 bases, there was a span of 10 bases. There are 11 residues in the CDR3. Germline CDR1 SGHDN, CDR2 FVKESK. CDR3 in DNA: TGTGCCAGCAGCCAATCGGGGTTGCCTTTCTTT. Translated, it gives CASSQSGLPFF.

The gene calls are TRBV9 and TRBJ2-3, with TRBD2 matching 10 bases. V lost 0 bases to trimming and J lost 7 bases; unmatched junction nucleotides: 8. CDR1 SGDLS and CDR2 YYNGEE come from the germline V gene. This CDR3 contains 16 residues. CDR3 sequence reads: CASSVGSSGRLYTQYF. DNA of the CDR3: TGTGCCAGCAGCGTAGGTTCTAGCGGGAGACTTTATACGCAGTATTTT.

The chain is built from TRBV25-1 and TRBJ1-5; D is unclear. The CDR3 length is 13 residues. CDR1 and CDR2 (germline): MGHDK, SYGVNS. V lost 8 bases and J 4 bases, leaving 12 bases between the germline ends. Here the CDR3 DNA reads TGTGCCAGCCGCCACTCCGAAAATCAGCCCCAGCATTTT. It is translated as CASRHSENQPQHF.

This clone was seen only once. This sequence joins TRBV9 and TRBJ2-7; 11 nucleotides agree with TRBD1. J was trimmed by 5 bases and V by 3 bases; bases with no gene match: 7. This CDR3 is 15 amino acids long. Per germline, CDR1 SGDLS and CDR2 YYNGEE. The CDR3 DNA follows: TGTGCCAGCAGCGCGGGACAGGGGGTAAACGACGAGCAGTACTTC. Translation: CASSAGQGVNDEQYF.

This chain links TRBV29-1 with TRBJ1-2, with TRBD1 matching 9 bases. The V gene's germline CDR1 is SQVTM and CDR2 ANQGSEA. The CDR3 is made up of 13 amino acids. J lost 3 bases, V lost 5 bases, and 4 bases had no gene match. The DNA of the CDR3 is TGCAGCGTTACGGGACAGGGAGACTATGGCTACACCTTC. Its protein product is CSVTGQGDYGYTF.

This chain joins TRBV5-4 and TRBJ1-2, with a weak D call TRBD1 (5 bases). CDR1 is SGHNT, CDR2 YYREEE, per germline (reference sequence). The length of the CDR3 is 14 residues. V gave up 7 bases and J gave up 3 bases, with 16 bases separating them. The CDR3 nucleotides are TGTGCCAGCGGTGGACGGGGGTTGGACTATGGCTACACCTTC. Residues: CASGGRGLDYGYTF.

The rearrangement links TRBV11-2 to TRBJ2-1; 9 positions agree with TRBD2. J was trimmed by 5 bases and V by 5 bases; bases with no gene match: 4. CDR3 length: 14 amino acids. Germline V gene data show CDR1 as SGHAT and CDR2 as FQNNGV. For the CDR3, the DNA is TGTGCCAGCAGCCCCGGACTAGCGAACAATGAGCAGTTCTTC. It is translated as CASSPGLANNEQFF.

Notes on this clone: The same CDR3 arises from other DNA sequences in this sample as well. The chain combines TRBV20-1 with TRBJ2-1; unclear D gene. CDR3 size: 11 residues. With 3 bases removed from V and 7 bases from J, the gap between germline ends came to 7 bases. Germline CDR1 is DFQATT and CDR2 is SNEGSKA (reference sequence). DNA for the CDR3: TGCAGTGCTAGTCGCGGAAATGAGCAGTTCTTC. Its translation: CSASRGNEQFF.

The CDR3 loop is CASSKWAGGLDEQYF. The CDR3, as DNA: TGTGCCAGCAGTAAGTGGGCGGGGGGTCTCGACGAGCAGTACTTC. This chain joins TRBV25-1 and TRBJ2-7; 8 bases are shared with TRBD2. The germline V gene encodes CDR1 MGHDK and CDR2 SYGVNS. The CDR3 is made up of 15 amino acids. Losses at the gene ends were 5 bases for V and 5 bases for J; bases not matched to a gene: 11.

This clone was seen once. The genes are TRBV19 and TRBJ2-3; D ambiguous. This CDR3 has 17 residues. Germline loops: CDR1 LNHDA, CDR2 SQIVND (reference sequence). V dropped 3 bases and J dropped 0 bases, with 16 bases sitting between them. CDR3 coding DNA: TGTGCCAGTAGTATCCGACACCACCAACCTAGCACAGATACGCAGTATTTT. Translated, it gives CASSIRHHQPSTDTQYF. The full variable domain, in which reference TRBV19 and TRBJ2-3 provide the parts outside the CDR3, is DGGITQSPKYLFRKEGQNVTLSCEQNLNHDAMYWYRQDPGQGLRLIYYSQIVNDFQKGDIAEGYSVSREKKESFPLTVTSAQKNPTAFYLCASSIRHHQPSTDTQYFGPGTRLTVL.

With respect to this clone: The sample contains more than one DNA sequence encoding this CDR3. The chain employs TRBV5-1 and TRBJ2-7; 7 nucleotides align to TRBD1. Germline CDR1 reads SGHRS; CDR2 reads YFSETQ. V lost 0 bases to trimming and J lost 2 bases; unmatched junction nucleotides: 5. This CDR3 contains 15 residues. The DNA of the CDR3 is TGCGCCAGCAGCTTGGTCGCGCAGGGGGCCTACGAGCAGTACTTC. Translated: CASSLVAQGAYEQYF.

The chain is built from TRBV5-1 and TRBJ2-7; D is possibly TRBD2 (6 bases). This CDR3 has 16 amino acids. The V and J ends lost 1 base and 4 bases respectively, with 18 bases between them. CDR1 SGHRS and CDR2 YFSETQ come from the germline V gene. CDR3 region: CASSLTVASDRYEQYF. In DNA, the CDR3 is TGCGCCAGCAGCTTGACAGTGGCTAGCGATAGGTACGAGCAGTACTTC.